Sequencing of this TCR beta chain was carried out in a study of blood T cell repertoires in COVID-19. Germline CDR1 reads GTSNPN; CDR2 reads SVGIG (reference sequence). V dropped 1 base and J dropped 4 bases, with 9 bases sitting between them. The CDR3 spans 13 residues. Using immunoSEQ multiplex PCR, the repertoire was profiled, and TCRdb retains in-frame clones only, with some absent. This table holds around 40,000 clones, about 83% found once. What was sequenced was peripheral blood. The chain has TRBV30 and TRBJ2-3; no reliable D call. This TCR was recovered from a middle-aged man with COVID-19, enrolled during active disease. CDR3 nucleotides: TGTGCCTGGAGTGGGCTCCAGGCAGATACGCAGTATTTT. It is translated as CAWSGLQADTQYF.